This TCR beta chain stems from a study of T cells in Graves' hyperthyroidism and ophthalmopathy. Amplification targeted TCR beta CDR3 regions from RNA transcripts. With the HTBI primer set, the TCR CDR3 went through a first round of RT-PCR. TCRdb called the multiplex PCR reads again in MiXCR, with one record for every CDR3 protein. Of 300,000 to 400,000 distinct CDR3 sequences listed, around a sixth were seen once; the top ten hold about 49%. Broader study findings: Most thyroid clonotypes with frequency above 0.001 were detected in blood.

The CDR3 loop spans 15 amino acids. V was shortened by 7 bases and J by 3 bases, with 16 bases between the two germline ends. Germline V CDR1 and CDR2: MDHEN, SYDVKM. Participants, patients aged 18 to 65, had newly diagnosed hyperthyroidism with a duration under 2 months. The PBMCs were taken from approximately 9.7 ml of fresh peripheral blood. This clonotype has a handful of counts. What it recognizes is unknown. This TCR was sampled from a woman in her fifties or sixties with Graves' hyperthyroidism. The chain links TRBV28 to TRBJ1-5, with D possibly being TRBD1 (6 bases). Material for sequencing was blood. The CDR3 spells CASTSSTGYNQPQHF. The CDR3 nucleotides are TGTGCCAGCACCTCCTCTACAGGGTACAATCAGCCCCAGCATTTT.